This T cell receptor beta chain was captured by sequencing in a study of B cell selection in AIRE deficiency. General study results and limits: About 30.6% of healthy-shared Treg TCRbeta sequences appeared in patient Tconv cells. Of some 4,000 shared Treg TCRbeta sequences, around 30% were healthy-donor-only and just under 9.5% patient-only.

CDR1 and CDR2 from the germline V gene are SSHAT and FNYEAQ (reference sequence). The CDR3 runs to 16 residues. Concerning this clone itself: What it recognizes is unknown. A junction end diverges from the germline sequence, so it may reflect a read error.

Sorting defined conventional CD4 T cells as CD4+CD127+. Data came from immunoSEQ multiplex PCR; TCRdb stores just in-frame clones and leaves some out. Here the sample spans about 23,000 clones, roughly 97% being singletons. The TCR comes from a human donor with AIRE deficiency. The sequenced sample was conventional CD4+ T cells sorted from PBMCs. This chain links TRBV7-7 with TRBJ2-7; possible D gene TRBD2, 6 bases. CDR3 protein: CASSSAEGHRLYEQYF. The CDR3 bases are TGTGCTAGCAGCTCCGCGGAGGGCCATCGGCTCTACGAGCAGTACTTC.